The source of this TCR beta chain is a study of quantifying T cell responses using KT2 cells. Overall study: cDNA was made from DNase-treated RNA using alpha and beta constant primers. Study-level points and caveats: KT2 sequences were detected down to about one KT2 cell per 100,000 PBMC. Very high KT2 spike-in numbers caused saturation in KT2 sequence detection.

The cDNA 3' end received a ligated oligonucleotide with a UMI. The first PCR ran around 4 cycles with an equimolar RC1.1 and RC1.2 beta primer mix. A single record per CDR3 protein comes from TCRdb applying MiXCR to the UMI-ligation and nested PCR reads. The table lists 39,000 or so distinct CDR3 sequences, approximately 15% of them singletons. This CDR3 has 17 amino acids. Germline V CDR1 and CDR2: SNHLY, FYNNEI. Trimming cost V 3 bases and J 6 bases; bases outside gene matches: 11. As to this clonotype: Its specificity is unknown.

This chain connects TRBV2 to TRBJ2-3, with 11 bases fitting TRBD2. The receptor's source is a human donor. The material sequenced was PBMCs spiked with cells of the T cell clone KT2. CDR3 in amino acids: CASSDLGLAVIGDTQYF. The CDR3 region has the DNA TGTGCCAGCAGTGATTTGGGACTAGCGGTTATTGGGGATACGCAGTATTTT. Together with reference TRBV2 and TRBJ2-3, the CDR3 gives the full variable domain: EPEVTQTPSHQVTQMGQEVILRCVPISNHLYFYWYRQILGQKVEFLVSFYNNEISEKSEIFDDQFSVERPDGSNFTLKIRSTKLEDSAMYFCASSDLGLAVIGDTQYFGPGTRLTVL.